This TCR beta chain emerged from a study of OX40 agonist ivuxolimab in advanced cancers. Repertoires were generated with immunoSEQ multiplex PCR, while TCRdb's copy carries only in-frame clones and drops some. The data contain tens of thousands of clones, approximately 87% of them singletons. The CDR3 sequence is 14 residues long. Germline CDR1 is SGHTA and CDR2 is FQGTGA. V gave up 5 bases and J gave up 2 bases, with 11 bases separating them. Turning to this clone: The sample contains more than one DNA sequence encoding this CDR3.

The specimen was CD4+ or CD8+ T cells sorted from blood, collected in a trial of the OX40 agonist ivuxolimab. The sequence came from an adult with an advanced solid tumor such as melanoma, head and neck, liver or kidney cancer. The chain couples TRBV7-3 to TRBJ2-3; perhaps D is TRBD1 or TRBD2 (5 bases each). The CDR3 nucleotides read TGTGCCAGCAGCCCCCCCGGGACCACAGATACGCAGTATTTT. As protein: CASSPPGTTDTQYF.